This TCR beta chain was sequenced in a study of blood T cell repertoires in COVID-19. Study overall: Acute and convalescent COVID-19 specimens originated in the United States, Italy and Spain. In each case, the material was cDNA or gDNA derived from T cells, B-cell-depleted T cells, or PBMCs.

Original handling: Reference gene primer amplification yielded estimated nucleated cell counts. TCRdb's table, derived via immunoSEQ multiplex PCR, lists solely in-frame clones and lacks some. V and J calls and clone size are copied from that table; D and trimming were computed from the DNA. The sample yields just under 85,000 clones, approximately 86% seen once. The V gene's germline CDR1 is SNHLY and CDR2 FYNNEI. The junction had 4 bases not matched to a gene; V was cut back by 3 bases and J by 7 bases. The CDR3 has 15 residues. This clonotype was obtained from an elderly man with active or convalescent COVID-19. The specimen sequenced was peripheral blood. The chain couples TRBV2 to TRBJ2-3; TRBD2 matches 13 bases. In DNA form, the CDR3 reads TGTGCCAGCAGTGATCGGACTAGCGGGGGTTATACGCAGTATTTT. Its translation is CASSDRTSGGYTQYF.